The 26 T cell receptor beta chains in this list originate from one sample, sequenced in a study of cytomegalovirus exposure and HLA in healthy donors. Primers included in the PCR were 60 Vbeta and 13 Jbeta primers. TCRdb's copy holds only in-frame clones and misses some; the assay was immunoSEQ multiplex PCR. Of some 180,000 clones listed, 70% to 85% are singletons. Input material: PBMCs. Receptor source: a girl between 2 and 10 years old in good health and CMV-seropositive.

The CDR3 DNA reads as TGCGCCAGCAGACGGACAGGGTCTGGGGCCAACGTCCTGACTTTC. This gives the protein CASRRTGSGANVLTF. The chain recombines TRBV5-1 with TRBJ2-6, with TRBD1 identical over 8 bases. The germline gives CDR1 SGHRS, CDR2 YFSETQ. J was trimmed by 1 base and V by 5 bases; bases with no gene match: 2. This CDR3 has 15 residues.

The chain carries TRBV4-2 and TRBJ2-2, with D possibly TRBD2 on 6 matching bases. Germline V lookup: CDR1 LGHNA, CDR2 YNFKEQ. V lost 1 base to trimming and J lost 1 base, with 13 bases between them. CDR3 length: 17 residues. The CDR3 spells CASSQGIQAGNTGELFF. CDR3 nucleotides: TGTGCCAGCAGCCAAGGGATCCAAGCGGGGAACACCGGGGAGCTGTTTTTT.

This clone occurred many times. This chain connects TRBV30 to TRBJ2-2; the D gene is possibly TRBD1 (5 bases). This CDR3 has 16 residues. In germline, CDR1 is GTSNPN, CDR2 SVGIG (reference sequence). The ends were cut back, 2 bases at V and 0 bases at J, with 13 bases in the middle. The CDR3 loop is CAWSQNRQSNTGELFF. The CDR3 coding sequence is TGTGCCTGGAGTCAAAACAGGCAGTCGAACACCGGGGAGCTGTTTTTT.

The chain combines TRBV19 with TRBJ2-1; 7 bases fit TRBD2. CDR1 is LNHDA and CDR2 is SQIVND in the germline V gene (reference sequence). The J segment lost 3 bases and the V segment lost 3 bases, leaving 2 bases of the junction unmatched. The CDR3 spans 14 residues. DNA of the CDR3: TGTGCCAGTAGTATCGGGACTAACTACAATGAGCAGTTCTTC. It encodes CASSIGTNYNEQFF. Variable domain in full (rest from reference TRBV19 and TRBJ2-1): DGGITQSPKYLFRKEGQNVTLSCEQNLNHDAMYWYRQDPGQGLRLIYYSQIVNDFQKGDIAEGYSVSREKKESFPLTVTSAQKNPTAFYLCASSIGTNYNEQFFGPGTRLTVL.

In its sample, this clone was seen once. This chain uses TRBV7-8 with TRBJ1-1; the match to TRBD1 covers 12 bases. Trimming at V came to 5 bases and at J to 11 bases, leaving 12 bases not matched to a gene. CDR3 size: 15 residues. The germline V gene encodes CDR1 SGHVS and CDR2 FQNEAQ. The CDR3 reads CASSHGTGGTGGAFF. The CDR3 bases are TGTGCCAGCAGCCACGGGACAGGGGGCACAGGAGGGGCTTTCTTT.

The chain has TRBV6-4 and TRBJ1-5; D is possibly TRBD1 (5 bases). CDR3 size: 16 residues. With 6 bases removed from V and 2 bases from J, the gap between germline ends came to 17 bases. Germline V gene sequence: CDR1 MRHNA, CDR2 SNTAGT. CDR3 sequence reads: CASSTRGKGGNQPQHF. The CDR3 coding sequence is TGTGCCAGCAGCACACGGGGGAAGGGAGGCAATCAGCCCCAGCATTTT.

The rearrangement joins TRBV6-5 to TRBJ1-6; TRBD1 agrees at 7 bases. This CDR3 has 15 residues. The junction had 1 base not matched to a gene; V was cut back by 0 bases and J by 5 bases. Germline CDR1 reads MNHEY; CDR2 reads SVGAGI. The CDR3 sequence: CASSYSQGNNSPLHF. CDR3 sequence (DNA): TGTGCCAGCAGTTACTCACAGGGGAATAATTCACCCCTCCACTTT.

The CDR3 nucleotides are TGTGCCAGCAGCTTATCTACGGTGGAAGCTTTCTTT. As protein: CASSLSTVEAFF. The chain employs TRBV11-1 and TRBJ1-1; no clear D. In germline, CDR1 is SGHAT, CDR2 FQDESV (reference sequence). Trimming took 2 bases from V and 8 from J, leaving 9 bases between them. This CDR3 has 12 residues.

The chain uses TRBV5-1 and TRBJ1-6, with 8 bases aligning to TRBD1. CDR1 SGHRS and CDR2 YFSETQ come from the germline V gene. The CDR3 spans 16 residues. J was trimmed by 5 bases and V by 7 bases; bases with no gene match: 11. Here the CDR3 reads CASRAEQGANNSPLHF. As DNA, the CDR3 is TGCGCCAGCCGCGCAGAGCAGGGGGCTAATAATTCACCCCTCCACTTT.

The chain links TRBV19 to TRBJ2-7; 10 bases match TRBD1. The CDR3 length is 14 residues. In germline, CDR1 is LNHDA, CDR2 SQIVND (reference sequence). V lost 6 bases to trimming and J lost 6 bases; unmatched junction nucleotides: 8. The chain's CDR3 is CASSPLGQGPEQYF. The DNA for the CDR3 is TGTGCCAGTAGCCCCTTGGGACAGGGGCCCGAGCAGTACTTC.

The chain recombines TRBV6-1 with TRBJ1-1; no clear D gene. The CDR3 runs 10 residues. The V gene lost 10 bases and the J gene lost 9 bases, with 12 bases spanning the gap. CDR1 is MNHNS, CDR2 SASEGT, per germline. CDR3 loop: CAIWERKAFF. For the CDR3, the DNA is TGTGCCATTTGGGAGCGGAAAGCTTTCTTT.

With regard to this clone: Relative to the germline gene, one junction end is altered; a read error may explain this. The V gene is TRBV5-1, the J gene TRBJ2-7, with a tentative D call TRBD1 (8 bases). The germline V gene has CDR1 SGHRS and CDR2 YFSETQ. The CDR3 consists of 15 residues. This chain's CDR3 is CASSLGTGRGYGQYF. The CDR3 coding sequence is TGCGCCAGCAGCTTGGGGACAGGGAGGGGCTACGGGCAGTACTTC.

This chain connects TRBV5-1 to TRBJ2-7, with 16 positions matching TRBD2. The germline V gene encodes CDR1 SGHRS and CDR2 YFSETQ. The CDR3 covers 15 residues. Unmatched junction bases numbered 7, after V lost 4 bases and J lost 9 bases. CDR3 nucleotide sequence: TGCGCCAGCAGCCCGGGGACTAGCGGGAGGGCCGGGCAGTACTTC. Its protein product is CASSPGTSGRAGQYF.

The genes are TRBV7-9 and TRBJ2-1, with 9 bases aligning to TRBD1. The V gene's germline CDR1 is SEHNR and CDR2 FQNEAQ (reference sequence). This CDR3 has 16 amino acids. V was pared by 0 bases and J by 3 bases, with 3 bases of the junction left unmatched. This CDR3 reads CASSLAEDRGYNEQFF. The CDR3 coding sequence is TGTGCCAGCAGCTTAGCGGAGGACAGGGGCTACAATGAGCAGTTCTTC.

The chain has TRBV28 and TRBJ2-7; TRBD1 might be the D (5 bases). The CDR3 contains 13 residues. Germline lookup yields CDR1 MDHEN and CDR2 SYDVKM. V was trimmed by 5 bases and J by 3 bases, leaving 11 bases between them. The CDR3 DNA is TGTGCCAGCAGTCAGGGTCCATACTACGAGCAGTACTTC. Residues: CASSQGPYYEQYF. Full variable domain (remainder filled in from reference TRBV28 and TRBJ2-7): DVKVTQSSRYLVKRTGEKVFLECVQDMDHENMFWYRQDPGLGLRLIYFSYDVKMKEKGDIPEGYSVSREKKERFSLILESASTNQTSMYLCASSQGPYYEQYFGPGTRLTVT.

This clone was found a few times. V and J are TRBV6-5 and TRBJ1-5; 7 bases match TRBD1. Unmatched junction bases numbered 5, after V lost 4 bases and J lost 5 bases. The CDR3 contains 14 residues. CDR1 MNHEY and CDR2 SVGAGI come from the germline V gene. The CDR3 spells CASSLQGVYQPQHF. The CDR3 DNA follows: TGTGCCAGCAGTTTGCAGGGGGTATATCAGCCCCAGCATTTT.

CDR3 region: CASSRDRNYEQYF. The CDR3 region has the DNA TGTGCCAGCTCACGGGACAGAAATTACGAGCAGTACTTC. The V and J genes are TRBV18 and TRBJ2-7; 7 bases match TRBD1. CDR1 is KGHSH and CDR2 is LQKENI in the germline V gene. With 4 bases clipped from V and 4 bases from J, the junction kept 4 bases outside the gene matches. This CDR3 contains 13 residues.

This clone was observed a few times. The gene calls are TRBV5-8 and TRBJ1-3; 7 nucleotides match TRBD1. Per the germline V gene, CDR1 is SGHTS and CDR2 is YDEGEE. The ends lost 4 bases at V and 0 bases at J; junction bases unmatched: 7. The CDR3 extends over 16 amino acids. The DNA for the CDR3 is TGTGCCAGCAGCCTCATACAGGGGATCTCTGGAAACACCATATATTTT. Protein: CASSLIQGISGNTIYF.

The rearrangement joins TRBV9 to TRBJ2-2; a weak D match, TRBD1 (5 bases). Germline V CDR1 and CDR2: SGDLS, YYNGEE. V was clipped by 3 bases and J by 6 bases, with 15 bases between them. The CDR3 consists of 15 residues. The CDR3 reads CASSASGQPPGELFF. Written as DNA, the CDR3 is TGTGCCAGCAGCGCCTCAGGGCAGCCTCCCGGGGAGCTGTTTTTT. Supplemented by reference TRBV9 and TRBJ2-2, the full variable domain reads DSGVTQTPKHLITATGQRVTLRCSPRSGDLSVYWYQQSLDQGLQFLIQYYNGEERAKGNILERFSAQQFPDLHSELNLSSLELGDSALYFCASSASGQPPGELFFGEGSRLTVL.

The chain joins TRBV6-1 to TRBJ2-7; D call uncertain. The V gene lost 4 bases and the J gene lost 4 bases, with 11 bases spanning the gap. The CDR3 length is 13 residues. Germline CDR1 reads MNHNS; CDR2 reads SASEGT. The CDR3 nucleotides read TGTGCCAGCAGTGGCCGGGTTGCGTACGAGCAGTACTTC. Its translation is CASSGRVAYEQYF.

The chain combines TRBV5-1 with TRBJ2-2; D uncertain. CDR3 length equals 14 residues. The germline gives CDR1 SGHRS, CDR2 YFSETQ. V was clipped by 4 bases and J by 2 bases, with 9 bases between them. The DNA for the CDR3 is TGCGCCAGCAGCCCGGTCCCCAACACCGGGGAGCTGTTTTTT. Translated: CASSPVPNTGELFF.

CDR3 DNA: TGTGCCAGCGATTTAGGGGATGGAGACACTGAAGCTTTCTTT. Its translation is CASDLGDGDTEAFF. The rearrangement joins TRBV6-5 to TRBJ1-1; D perhaps matches TRBD1 (5 bases). The CDR3 consists of 14 residues. Trimming took 8 bases from V and 3 from J, leaving 16 bases between them. Germline lookup yields CDR1 MNHEY and CDR2 SVGAGI.

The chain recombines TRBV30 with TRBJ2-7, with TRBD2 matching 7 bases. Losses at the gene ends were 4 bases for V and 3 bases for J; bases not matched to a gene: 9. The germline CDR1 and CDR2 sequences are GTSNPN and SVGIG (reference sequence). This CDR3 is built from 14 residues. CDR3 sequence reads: CAWKEAGVFYEQYF. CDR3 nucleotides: TGTGCCTGGAAAGAGGCGGGGGTTTTCTACGAGCAGTACTTC. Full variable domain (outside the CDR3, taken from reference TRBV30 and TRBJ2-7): SQTIHQWPATLVQPVGSPLSLECTVEGTSNPNLYWYRQAAGRGLQLLFYSVGIGQISSEVPQNLSASRPQDRQFILSSKKLLLSDSGFYLCAWKEAGVFYEQYFGPGTRLTVT.

This chain's CDR3 is CASSLDQNVATTNEKLFF. DNA for the CDR3: TGTGCCAGCAGCTTAGATCAGAACGTCGCAACAACTAATGAAAAACTGTTTTTT. J is TRBJ1-4 and V is TRBV11-2; D is unclear. Germline V gene lookup returns CDR1 SGHAT and CDR2 FQNNGV. There are 18 residues in the CDR3. Trimming removed 0 bases from V and 0 bases from J, with 14 bases in between.

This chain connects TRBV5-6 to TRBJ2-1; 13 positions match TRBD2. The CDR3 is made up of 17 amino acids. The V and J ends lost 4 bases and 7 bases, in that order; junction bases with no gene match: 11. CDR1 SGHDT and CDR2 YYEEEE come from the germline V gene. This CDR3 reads CASSRWLGTSGENEQFF. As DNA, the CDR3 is TGTGCCAGCAGCCGCTGGCTAGGGACTAGCGGGGAGAATGAGCAGTTCTTC.

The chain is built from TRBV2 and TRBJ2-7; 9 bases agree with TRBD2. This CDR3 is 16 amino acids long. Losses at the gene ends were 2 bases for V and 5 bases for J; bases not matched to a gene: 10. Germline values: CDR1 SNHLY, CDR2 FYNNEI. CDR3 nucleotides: TGTGCCAGCAGTGAAATTTGGGGGACTAGCCCTCACGAGCAGTACTTC. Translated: CASSEIWGTSPHEQYF.